Following are 28 T cell receptor beta chains from one sample sequenced in a study of T cell responses to AZD1222 COVID-19 vaccine. Generated by immunoSEQ multiplex PCR, the TCRdb table keeps only in-frame clones and is missing some. The data hold about 200,000 clones, with approximately 90% observed a single time. The sequenced sample was peripheral blood, obtained 28 days after the second AZD1222 dose. The origin of the receptors is an adult who received the AZD1222 COVID-19 vaccine.

The chain recombines TRBV18 with TRBJ2-1; 10 nucleotides align to TRBD2. Looked up from germline, CDR1 is KGHSH and CDR2 is LQKENI. CDR3 length: 15 amino acids. The junction had 3 bases not matched to a gene; V was cut back by 3 bases and J by 4 bases. CDR3 DNA sequence: TGTGCCAGCTCACCTCTAGCGGGAGAGTACAATGAGCAGTTCTTC. It is translated as CASSPLAGEYNEQFF.

This clone was seen only a few times. V gene TRBV19 combines with J gene TRBJ1-4, with 9 bases identical to TRBD1. CDR3 length equals 14 residues. Germline lookup yields CDR1 LNHDA and CDR2 SQIVND (reference sequence). V dropped 7 bases and J dropped 7; count of bases not matched to a gene: 7. This CDR3 is CASNRDRVFEKLFF. The CDR3 nucleotides are TGTGCCAGTAACCGGGACAGGGTGTTTGAAAAACTGTTTTTT.

There are a few counts of this clone. The V and J genes are TRBV7-9 and TRBJ2-2; 10 bases line up with TRBD2. After removal of 6 bases from V and 1 base from J, the junction contained 8 bases not matched to a gene. CDR3 length: 17 amino acids. Per the germline V gene, CDR1 is SEHNR and CDR2 is FQNEAQ (reference sequence). Written as DNA, the CDR3 is TGTGCCAGCAGTCAACCCCCTAGCGGGAGGAACACCGGGGAGCTGTTTTTT. Protein product: CASSQPPSGRNTGELFF.

J is TRBJ1-2 and V is TRBV28; weak D call: TRBD1 (5 bases). Germline V gene sequence: CDR1 MDHEN, CDR2 SYDVKM. V lost 5 bases and J 4 bases, leaving 20 bases between the germline ends. The CDR3 runs 16 residues. The CDR3 protein is CASSPQTGFGTYGYTF. In nucleotides, the CDR3 is TGTGCCAGCAGTCCACAAACAGGTTTCGGTACCTATGGCTACACCTTC.

This clone was counted once. J is TRBJ1-2 and V is TRBV10-3; D not certain. V lost 6 bases to trimming and J lost 4 bases, with 12 bases between them. Germline loops: CDR1 ENHRY, CDR2 SYGVKD. This CDR3 contains 13 residues. The CDR3: CAISETELYGYTF. The DNA for the CDR3 is TGTGCCATCAGCGAGACTGAACTCTATGGCTACACCTTC.

This chain joins TRBV5-1 and TRBJ2-1; D is perhaps TRBD1 or TRBD2 (5 bases each). The V and J ends lost 1 base and 4 bases respectively, with 9 bases between them. There are 14 residues in the CDR3. Per germline, CDR1 SGHRS and CDR2 YFSETQ. The CDR3 region has the DNA TGCGCCAGCAGCTTGCGGGGCGGTTACAATGAGCAGTTCTTC. It specifies CASSLRGGYNEQFF.

This chain connects TRBV6-5 to TRBJ1-1, with D perhaps TRBD1 (6 bases). CDR3 size: 15 residues. The V end was cut by 0 bases, the J end by 2 bases, with 10 bases between. Germline V CDR1 and CDR2: MNHEY, SVGAGI. The CDR3 DNA reads as TGTGCCAGCAGTTACTCGCAGGGGCTCAACACTGAAGCTTTCTTT. This encodes CASSYSQGLNTEAFF.

The chain uses TRBV10-1 and TRBJ2-3, with D uncertain. Per germline, CDR1 WNHNN and CDR2 SYGVQD (reference sequence). Trimming cost V 8 bases and J 1 base, with 10 bases left between them. CDR3 length equals 13 residues. In DNA, the CDR3 is TGCGCCAGCCGCCAGACGGGCACAGATACGCAGTATTTT. As protein: CASRQTGTDTQYF.

The J gene is TRBJ1-2, the V gene TRBV4-2; TRBD1 matches 10 bases. The CDR3 is made up of 15 amino acids. The trim removed 3 bases at V and 5 bases at J, leaving 6 bases unmatched. The germline CDR1 and CDR2 sequences are LGHNA and YNFKEQ. CDR3 in DNA: TGTGCCAGCAGCCAGGAAGGGACAGGGGTTTATGGCTACACCTTC. The encoded protein is CASSQEGTGVYGYTF.

This chain connects TRBV4-2 to TRBJ2-1; TRBD2 aligns across 11 bases. Trimming at V came to 2 bases and at J to 0 bases, leaving 6 bases not matched to a gene. The CDR3 is made up of 18 amino acids. CDR1 and CDR2 (germline): LGHNA, YNFKEQ. The CDR3 DNA reads TGTGCCAGCAGCCAAAGGCTAGCGGGAGGTTTCTCCTACAATGAGCAGTTCTTC. Translation: CASSQRLAGGFSYNEQFF.

CDR3 sequence: CASSGPGQGASGELFF. The CDR3 DNA reads TGTGCCAGCAGTGGGCCGGGACAGGGGGCTTCCGGGGAGCTGTTTTTT. The chain has TRBV28 and TRBJ2-2, with TRBD1 matching 12 bases. Trimming removed 5 bases from V and 6 bases from J; junction bases left unmatched: 7. The CDR3 contains 16 residues. The germline CDR1 and CDR2 sequences are MDHEN and SYDVKM.

The chain links TRBV4-1 to TRBJ1-2; D is possibly TRBD1 (5 bases). V was trimmed by 0 bases and J by 7 bases, leaving 15 bases between them. Germline CDR1 MGHRA, CDR2 YSYEKL. The CDR3 length is 15 residues. DNA of the CDR3: TGCGCCAGCAGCCAAGATCCGGACACCGCCTCTGGCTACACCTTC. Amino acid sequence: CASSQDPDTASGYTF.

This clone was seen only a few times. The chain joins TRBV2 to TRBJ2-7; 7 nucleotides align to TRBD2. The CDR3 contains 14 residues. CDR1 and CDR2 (germline): SNHLY, FYNNEI. V trimming: 4 bases; J trimming: 2 bases; junction bases outside the gene matches: 5. The CDR3 sequence is CASSGERGAYEQYF. The CDR3 coding sequence is TGTGCCAGCAGTGGCGAGCGGGGAGCCTACGAGCAGTACTTC.

This chain links TRBV5-1 with TRBJ1-2; D possibly corresponds to TRBD1 (5 bases). Germline lookup yields CDR1 SGHRS and CDR2 YFSETQ. The CDR3 has 15 amino acids. Trimming shortened V by 0 bases and J by 2 bases, and 11 bases separated the two germline ends. The CDR3 DNA is TGCGCCAGCAGCTTGGTGGCAGGGAAGAACTATGGCTACACCTTC. Translating gives CASSLVAGKNYGYTF.

The chain links TRBV2 to TRBJ2-2; D gene uncertain. Trimming took off 4 bases at V and 5 bases at J, with 8 bases between the two ends. The length of the CDR3 is 13 residues. The germline V gene encodes CDR1 SNHLY and CDR2 FYNNEI. This CDR3 is CASSVILTGELFF. CDR3 nucleotides: TGTGCCAGCAGTGTAATACTGACCGGGGAGCTGTTTTTT.

The chain has TRBV28 and TRBJ1-6; D is perhaps TRBD1 (5 bases). CDR3 size: 15 residues. CDR1 is MDHEN and CDR2 is SYDVKM in the germline V gene. V was clipped by 5 bases and J by 5 bases, with 13 bases between them. The CDR3 is CASSGGRGHNSPLHF. In DNA form, the CDR3 reads TGTGCCAGCAGTGGGGGACGTGGCCATAATTCACCCCTCCACTTT. Filled out from reference TRBV28 and TRBJ1-6, the complete variable domain reads DVKVTQSSRYLVKRTGEKVFLECVQDMDHENMFWYRQDPGLGLRLIYFSYDVKMKEKGDIPEGYSVSREKKERFSLILESASTNQTSMYLCASSGGRGHNSPLHFGNGTRLTVT.

This chain joins TRBV7-9 and TRBJ2-7; perhaps TRBD2 as D (5 bases). The V gene lost 1 base and the J gene lost 5 bases, with 15 bases spanning the gap. The CDR3 consists of 15 residues. CDR1 is SEHNR, CDR2 FQNEAQ, per germline (reference sequence). In DNA, the CDR3 is TGTGCCAGCAGCTTAGGGTCGGGGTCCTACGACGAGCAGTACTTC. This translates into CASSLGSGSYDEQYF.

V and J are TRBV24-1 and TRBJ2-1; weak D call: TRBD1 (5 bases). From germline, CDR1 is KGHDR and CDR2 SFDVKD. The CDR3 length is 15 residues. V lost 3 bases and J 6 bases, leaving 14 bases between the germline ends. The CDR3 DNA follows: TGTGCCACCAGTGATCTGCGCAGGGCAGGCAATGAGCAGTTCTTC. It translates to CATSDLRRAGNEQFF.

The chain recombines TRBV6-5 with TRBJ2-1, with 7 bases matching TRBD1. The CDR3 spans 14 residues. The V and J ends lost 6 bases and 8 bases, in that order; junction bases with no gene match: 10. From germline, CDR1 is MNHEY and CDR2 SVGAGI. CDR3 amino acids: CASRIRDRVDEQFF. The CDR3 region has the DNA TGTGCCAGCAGGATCCGGGACAGAGTGGATGAGCAGTTCTTC.

CDR3 sequence: CASSITSGSWETQYF. DNA of the CDR3: TGTGCCAGTAGTATAACTAGCGGGAGTTGGGAGACCCAGTACTTC. This chain links TRBV19 with TRBJ2-5; TRBD2 matches at 11 bases. The CDR3 sequence is 15 residues long. After removal of 2 bases from V and 5 bases from J, the junction contained 4 bases not matched to a gene. The germline CDR1 and CDR2 sequences are LNHDA and SQIVND (reference sequence).

The V and J genes are TRBV30 and TRBJ1-1, with D perhaps matching TRBD1 (5 bases). Trimming shortened V by 3 bases and J by 1 base, and 15 bases separated the two germline ends. CDR3 length: 15 amino acids. Germline V lookup: CDR1 GTSNPN, CDR2 SVGIG (reference sequence). The CDR3 protein is CAWRATETWNTEAFF. DNA for the CDR3: TGTGCCTGGAGGGCGACAGAAACCTGGAACACTGAAGCTTTCTTT.

This rearrangement joins TRBV5-1 to TRBJ2-7, with D perhaps TRBD1 (6 bases). This CDR3 contains 14 residues. Germline CDR1 reads SGHRS; CDR2 reads YFSETQ. V was trimmed by 7 bases and J by 5 bases, leaving 19 bases between them. Here the CDR3 reads CASGSQGYPNEQYF. In nucleotides, the CDR3 is TGCGCCAGCGGCTCTCAGGGGTATCCAAACGAGCAGTACTTC.

The rearrangement uses TRBV5-4 and TRBJ1-1; tentative D call: TRBD1 (5 bases). V dropped 7 bases and J dropped 7 bases, with 14 bases sitting between them. The CDR3 extends over 12 amino acids. The germline V gene has CDR1 SGHNT and CDR2 YYREEE (reference sequence). The CDR3 region has the DNA TGTGCCAGCTCCATGGGGGGAGGTGAAGCTTTCTTT. Its protein is CASSMGGGEAFF.

The rearrangement uses TRBV7-3 and TRBJ2-3; 9 bases match TRBD2. Germline loops: CDR1 SGHTA, CDR2 FQGTGA. This CDR3 comprises 15 residues. J was trimmed by 7 bases and V by 1 base; bases with no gene match: 6. The CDR3 here is CASSLSSGTSHTQYF. CDR3 nucleotide sequence: TGTGCCAGCAGCTTAAGCTCCGGGACTAGCCATACGCAGTATTTT.

The V call is TRBV28, the J call TRBJ1-6, with D perhaps TRBD1 (5 bases). This CDR3 is built from 10 residues. V was clipped by 8 bases and J by 10 bases, with 6 bases between them. Germline-derived CDR1 and CDR2 are MDHEN and SYDVKM. The CDR3 bases are TGTGCCAGCGGGGGGTCACCCCTCCACTTT. It translates to CASGGSPLHF.

The genes are TRBV7-8 and TRBJ1-2; maybe TRBD1 (5 bases). The CDR3 loop spans 14 amino acids. Germline V gene sequence: CDR1 SGHVS, CDR2 FQNEAQ. Trimming removed 1 base at V and 8 bases at J, with 14 bases between. The CDR3 is CASSLEPGGRGYTF. The CDR3 DNA follows: TGTGCCAGCAGCTTAGAGCCGGGGGGGAGAGGCTACACCTTC.

The V and J genes are TRBV7-2 and TRBJ2-2; tentatively, D is TRBD2 (6 bases). CDR3 length: 14 residues. V lost 1 base to trimming and J lost 6 bases, with 9 bases between them. From germline, CDR1 is SGHTA and CDR2 FQGNSA. The CDR3 bases are TGTGCCAGCAGCTTAGGGCGGGAACCCGGGGAGCTGTTTTTT. Amino acid sequence: CASSLGREPGELFF.

The chain recombines TRBV4-1 with TRBJ2-1; D uncertain. From germline, CDR1 is MGHRA and CDR2 YSYEKL. With 1 base removed from V and 9 bases from J, the gap between germline ends came to 16 bases. The CDR3 consists of 15 residues. The DNA for the CDR3 is TGCGCCAGCAGCCAAGCAAGAGGAGAGCTGGTTGAGCAGTTCTTC. As protein: CASSQARGELVEQFF.